Shown below are 5 T cell receptor beta chains from a single sample sequenced in a study of T cells after yellow fever vaccination. Using its own MiXCR run on the 5' RACE reads, TCRdb lists one record per CDR3 protein. The sample consists of roughly 94,000 distinct CDR3 sequences, about 8.4% of them appearing once. Sample: CD8+ T cells not binding an NS4B(214-222) dextramer, sorted from PBMCs, taken around 15 days after the first yellow fever vaccination. The receptors come from a man between 18 and 29 years old who received the YFV17D yellow fever vaccine.

This clonotype was seen at least ten times. The gene calls are TRBV12-3 or TRBV12-4 and TRBJ1-1; D is perhaps TRBD1 (6 bases). This CDR3 comprises 14 residues. The ends were cut back, 5 bases at V and 7 bases at J, with 17 bases in the middle. The CDR3: CASSPSPGADEAFF. The CDR3, as DNA: TGTGCCAGCAGTCCTAGTCCGGGGGCTGATGAAGCTTTCTTT.

This clonotype appeared many times. The chain joins TRBV4-3 to TRBJ1-1; unclear D gene. Between the trimmed V and J ends, which lost 0 bases and 4 bases, there was a span of 12 bases. The length of the CDR3 is 15 residues. CDR1 LGHNA and CDR2 YSLEER come from the germline V gene. The CDR3 spells CASSQDWSGATEAFF. The DNA for the CDR3 is TGCGCCAGCAGCCAAGATTGGTCAGGTGCCACTGAAGCTTTCTTT.

V is TRBV28 and J is TRBJ1-6; D ambiguous. The germline CDR1 and CDR2 sequences are MDHEN and SYDVKM. Trimming removed 1 base at V and 9 bases at J, with 10 bases between. CDR3 length equals 14 residues. The CDR3 DNA follows: TGTGCCAGCAGTTTATTAGAGGGAAGTTCACCCCTCCACTTT. This sequence encodes CASSLLEGSSPLHF.

In this sample, this clonotype turned up a few times. V gene TRBV27 combines with J gene TRBJ1-5; D is unresolved. V was clipped by 0 bases and J by 2 bases, with 5 bases between them. The CDR3 is 14 amino acids. The V gene's germline CDR1 is MNHEY and CDR2 SMNVEV (reference sequence). CDR3 loop: CASSLSRGNQPQHF. CDR3 nucleotide sequence: TGTGCCAGCAGTTTATCGAGGGGCAATCAGCCCCAGCATTTT.

This clonotype was found a few times. The chain carries TRBV6-1 and TRBJ1-6; possibly TRBD1 for D (5 bases). The CDR3 has 16 amino acids. Trimming stripped 7 bases from V and 0 bases from J, with 13 bases between. Germline V gives CDR1 MNHNS, CDR2 SASEGT. CDR3 DNA: TGTGCCAGCACCTGGGGGACTAGCTCCTATAATTCACCCCTCCACTTT. Translated: CASTWGTSSYNSPLHF.